The clone carrying this T cell receptor beta chain was counted only a few times. Deletions cut 3 bases from V and 5 bases from J, with 14 bases between. This CDR3 is built from 14 residues. Germline CDR1 and CDR2: GTSNPN and SVGIG (reference sequence). The record originates from a study of CD8 T cells in Susac syndrome. Whole-study context: Patients with Susac syndrome were therapy-naive, on corticosteroids, or on intravenous immunoglobulin alone at blood draw.

After extraction with the RNeasy kit, about 0.45 to 1 ug of the RNA was reverse transcribed using random hexamers. The TCR beta CDR3 was amplified by immunoSEQ multiplex PCR across 54 Vbeta, 13 Jbeta. Each CDR3 protein gets one entry after TCRdb re-called the immunoSEQ multiplex PCR reads with MiXCR. The table includes roughly 130,000 distinct CDR3 sequences, approximately 96% detected once. Sequencing of TCR beta covered CD8+ and CD4+ T cells obtained from blood. Sequencing was performed on CD4+ T cells from PBMCs. The TCR was taken from a human donor with Susac syndrome. The V call is TRBV30, the J call TRBJ1-5; a possible D gene is TRBD1 (6 bases). CDR3 nucleotide sequence: TGTGCCTGGAGCGATACAGGGTTGTATCAGCCCCAGCATTTT. It codes for CAWSDTGLYQPQHF.